The rows below give T cell receptor beta chains drawn from one sample of a study of cytomegalovirus exposure and HLA in healthy donors. Clones were sequenced by immunoSEQ multiplex PCR, and TCRdb holds only the in-frame ones, with some missing. This table holds around 140,000 clones, roughly 80% found once. Sequenced input: PBMCs. These TCRs come from a man aged 35-49 years in good health and CMV-seropositive. The CDR3 runs from the conserved cysteine through the conserved F or W. The D gene is left open where the match is weak. Where a row states a size, it is once, few, many or the class of an expanded clone; other rows omit it.

v_call: TRBV9; d_call: TRBD2; j_call: TRBJ2-3; clone_size: .; cdr3_aa: CASSVGVAGGGNTQYF; cdr3_nt: TGTGCCAGCAGCGTAGGGGTAGCGGGAGGAGGGAATACGCAGTATTTT
v_call: TRBV10-3; d_call: TRBD2; j_call: TRBJ2-1; clone_size: .; cdr3_aa: CAISESLAGGPYEQFF; cdr3_nt: TGTGCCATCAGTGAGTCATTAGCGGGAGGGCCTTATGAGCAGTTCTTC
v_call: TRBV9; d_call: .; j_call: TRBJ2-2; clone_size: .; cdr3_aa: CASSVVVGELFF; cdr3_nt: TGTGCCAGCAGCGTAGTAGTCGGGGAGCTGTTTTTT
v_call: TRBV7-2; d_call: .; j_call: TRBJ2-5; clone_size: .; cdr3_aa: CASSLSRGQETQYF; cdr3_nt: TGTGCCAGCAGCTTGAGTAGAGGCCAAGAGACCCAGTACTTC
v_call: TRBV7-8; d_call: TRBD2; j_call: TRBJ2-1; clone_size: .; cdr3_aa: CASSFKRGVYNEQFF; cdr3_nt: TGTGCCAGCAGCTTTAAGCGGGGGGTGTACAATGAGCAGTTCTTC
v_call: TRBV19; d_call: .; j_call: TRBJ2-3; clone_size: once; cdr3_aa: CASRGAATDTQYF; cdr3_nt: TGTGCCAGTAGAGGGGCAGCCACAGATACGCAGTATTTT
v_call: TRBV9; d_call: TRBD2; j_call: TRBJ2-7; clone_size: .; cdr3_aa: CASSVGGTRGEQYF; cdr3_nt: TGTGCCAGCAGCGTAGGCGGGACTAGGGGAGAGCAGTACTTC
v_call: TRBV19; d_call: TRBD1; j_call: TRBJ1-1; clone_size: .; cdr3_aa: CASSIRQGDTEAFF; cdr3_nt: TGTGCCAGTAGTATCCGACAGGGGGACACTGAAGCTTTCTTT
v_call: TRBV5-1; d_call: TRBD1; j_call: TRBJ1-2; clone_size: .; cdr3_aa: CASSPPTGTAGYTF; cdr3_nt: TGCGCCAGCAGCCCACCGACAGGGACTGCTGGCTACACCTTC
v_call: TRBV2; d_call: .; j_call: TRBJ2-4; clone_size: .; cdr3_aa: CASSTSQSNIQYF; cdr3_nt: TGTGCCAGCAGTACATCGCAGTCAAACATTCAGTACTTC
v_call: TRBV2; d_call: TRBD2; j_call: TRBJ2-1; clone_size: .; cdr3_aa: CASSEGPPSGSNEQFF; cdr3_nt: TGTGCCAGCAGTGAAGGCCCCCCTAGCGGGTCGAATGAGCAGTTCTTC
v_call: TRBV7-2; d_call: TRBD2; j_call: TRBJ2-2; clone_size: .; cdr3_aa: CASSLTSGPLGGELFF; cdr3_nt: TGTGCCAGCAGCTTGACTAGCGGACCCCTGGGCGGGGAGCTGTTTTTT
v_call: TRBV7-9; d_call: TRBD2; j_call: TRBJ2-1; clone_size: .; cdr3_aa: CASSRGLETPQFF; cdr3_nt: TGTGCCAGCAGCCGAGGACTAGAGACTCCGCAGTTCTTC
v_call: TRBV5-1; d_call: TRBD1; j_call: TRBJ1-2; clone_size: once; cdr3_aa: CASSQGQGDSYTF; cdr3_nt: TGCGCCAGCAGCCAGGGACAGGGGGATAGCTACACCTTC
v_call: TRBV6-1; d_call: .; j_call: TRBJ1-4; clone_size: .; cdr3_aa: CASSEGTGTWREKLFF; cdr3_nt: TGTGCCAGCAGTGAAGGCACGGGGACATGGAGGGAAAAACTGTTTTTT
v_call: TRBV10-1; d_call: TRBD2; j_call: TRBJ2-3; clone_size: .; cdr3_aa: CASAGDTDTQYF; cdr3_nt: TGCGCCAGCGCGGGAGACACAGATACGCAGTATTTT
v_call: TRBV19; d_call: .; j_call: TRBJ2-1; clone_size: .; cdr3_aa: CASLTGGQNNEQFF; cdr3_nt: TGTGCCAGCCTGACCGGGGGACAGAACAATGAGCAGTTCTTC
v_call: TRBV15; d_call: .; j_call: TRBJ2-2; clone_size: once; cdr3_aa: CATSRGGGRGELFF; cdr3_nt: TGTGCCACCAGCAGAGGGGGGGGCAGGGGGGAGCTGTTTTTT
v_call: TRBV4-3; d_call: TRBD2; j_call: TRBJ2-3; clone_size: .; cdr3_aa: CASSTGTTTDTQYF; cdr3_nt: TGCGCCAGCAGCACCGGGACTACCACAGATACGCAGTATTTT
v_call: TRBV4-1; d_call: .; j_call: TRBJ2-6; clone_size: .; cdr3_aa: CASSQSGLRSGANVLTF; cdr3_nt: TGCGCCAGCAGCCAATCGGGACTTCGCTCTGGGGCCAACGTCCTGACTTTC
v_call: TRBV28; d_call: .; j_call: TRBJ1-2; clone_size: .; cdr3_aa: CASSSGRGGDGYTF; cdr3_nt: TGTGCCAGCAGTTCCGGGAGAGGGGGGGATGGCTACACCTTC
v_call: TRBV6-4; d_call: .; j_call: TRBJ2-5; clone_size: .; cdr3_aa: CATDRDSLRGKETQYF; cdr3_nt: TGTGCCACGGACCGGGACTCCCTGCGGGGTAAAGAGACCCAGTACTTC
v_call: TRBV6-5; d_call: TRBD2; j_call: TRBJ2-5; clone_size: once; cdr3_aa: CASSTLGGETQYF; cdr3_nt: TGTGCCAGCAGCACCCTGGGGGGGGAGACCCAGTACTTC
v_call: TRBV28; d_call: TRBD2; j_call: TRBJ2-1; clone_size: .; cdr3_aa: CASRHGTSGSHNEQFF; cdr3_nt: TGTGCCAGCAGGCATGGGACTAGCGGGAGCCACAATGAGCAGTTCTTC
v_call: TRBV2; d_call: .; j_call: TRBJ2-7; clone_size: .; cdr3_aa: CARNRAPSYEQYF; cdr3_nt: TGTGCCAGGAACAGGGCCCCCTCCTACGAGCAGTACTTC
v_call: TRBV28; d_call: TRBD1; j_call: TRBJ1-6; clone_size: .; cdr3_aa: CASIHRQGSASPLHF; cdr3_nt: TGTGCCAGCATCCATAGACAGGGGTCCGCTTCACCCCTCCACTTT
v_call: TRBV6-1; d_call: .; j_call: TRBJ1-2; clone_size: .; cdr3_aa: CASSASRPSYGYTF; cdr3_nt: TGTGCCAGCAGCGCGTCGAGGCCTAGCTATGGCTACACCTTC
v_call: TRBV18; d_call: .; j_call: TRBJ1-4; clone_size: .; cdr3_aa: CASSPAAGPFEKLFF; cdr3_nt: TGTGCCAGCTCACCGGCCGCGGGGCCCTTTGAAAAACTGTTTTTT
v_call: TRBV4-1; d_call: TRBD1; j_call: TRBJ2-7; clone_size: .; cdr3_aa: CASSQEDRPLYEQYF; cdr3_nt: TGCGCCAGCAGCCAGGAGGACAGGCCCCTCTACGAGCAGTACTTC